One sample yielded the 7 T cell receptor beta chains listed below, sequenced in a study of tumor-infiltrating lymphocytes in oesophageal squamous cell carcinoma. Via MiXCR, TCRdb re-called the PCR reads, giving one row per CDR3 protein. The table records roughly 12,000 distinct CDR3 sequences, about 54% of them present only once. The sequenced sample consisted of esophageal tumor tissue. These TCRs come from a male donor with esophageal squamous cell carcinoma.

V usage is TRBV12-3 or TRBV12-4 and J usage is TRBJ1-5; D is possibly TRBD1 (6 bases). The CDR3 contains 17 residues. Deletions cut 3 bases from V and 0 bases from J, with 15 bases between. The chain's CDR3 is CASSLDSGPYSNQPQHF. The CDR3 DNA reads TGTGCCAGCAGTTTGGACAGTGGACCTTATAGCAATCAGCCCCAGCATTTT.

By sample share, this clonotype is large (0.1 to 1%). This chain joins TRBV27 and TRBJ2-3; D is possibly TRBD1 or TRBD2 (5 bases each). Germline V CDR1 and CDR2: MNHEY, SMNVEV (reference sequence). The CDR3 totals 15 residues. Deletions cut 5 bases from V and 8 bases from J, with 20 bases between. In DNA, the CDR3 is TGTGCCAGCAGTCCGGGACGAATGAGGTCAGGTACGCAGTATTTT. Translation: CASSPGRMRSGTQYF.

This clonotype was seen at least ten times. V usage is TRBV18 and J usage is TRBJ2-5, with D unresolved. The CDR3 runs to 16 residues. Germline V gives CDR1 KGHSH, CDR2 LQKENI. The V end was cut by 3 bases, the J end by 5 bases, with 19 bases between. As DNA, the CDR3 is TGTGCCAGCTCACCTTTCCCCGGCCCCCACGGGGAGACCCAGTACTTC. This sequence encodes CASSPFPGPHGETQYF.

The rearrangement links TRBV6-5 to TRBJ2-5; the match to TRBD1 covers 10 bases. CDR3 length equals 14 residues. V lost 5 bases and J lost 6; bases outside the gene matches: 6. Germline V CDR1 and CDR2: MNHEY, SVGAGI. CDR3 coding DNA: TGTGCCAGCAGTGGGGACAGGGGAGTGAAGACCCAGTACTTC. This codes for CASSGDRGVKTQYF.

The rearrangement uses TRBV7-2 and TRBJ1-1; TRBD2 matches at 8 bases. The better agreement between TRBJ2-7 and the DNA end casts doubt on the J call. CDR1 and CDR2 (germline): SGHTA, FQGNSA. The CDR3 consists of 16 residues. CDR3 region: CASSLSFGGAGYEQYF. The CDR3 nucleotides are TGTGCCAGCAGCTTATCCTTCGGGGGGGCCGGCTACGAGCAGTACTTC.

The chain combines TRBV7-1 with TRBJ2-4; no definite D call. TRBV7-1 belongs to the ORF category, with a function that is uncertain. This CDR3 is built from 12 residues. Trimming left V 4 bases short and J 9 bases short, with 10 bases between. The CDR3 is CASSFLYGIQYF. The CDR3, as DNA: TGTGCCAGCAGCTTCCTGTATGGCATTCAGTACTTC.

The genes are TRBV11-1 and TRBJ1-4, with 8 bases that match TRBD1. Germline CDR1 and CDR2: SGHAT and FQDESV (reference sequence). The J segment lost 8 bases and the V segment lost 5 bases, leaving 10 bases of the junction unmatched. The CDR3 has 15 amino acids. The CDR3 DNA reads as TGTGCCAGCAGCCTAACGCAGGGGGCAGGAGAAAAACTGTTTTTT. It codes for CASSLTQGAGEKLFF.